The sequence of this T cell receptor beta chain was determined in a study of shared clonotypes between healthy human individuals. The overall study: The people who gave samples were two women and a few men aged 18 to 49.

This clone was seen a single time. TCRdb keeps only in-frame clones here, not all; method: immunoSEQ multiplex PCR. The sample has approximately 1.5 million clones; less than 99% are singletons. From germline, CDR1 is SGHTA and CDR2 FQGNSA. V lost 3 bases to trimming and J lost 4 bases; unmatched junction nucleotides: 1. The CDR3 covers 13 residues. The chain links TRBV7-2 to TRBJ2-5, with 8 bases identical to TRBD1. This clonotype was sampled from a man under 40 in good health. The sample comprised naive CD4+ T cells sorted from blood. Subset defined: CD45RA+ positively selected. The CDR3 nucleotides read TGTGCCAGCAGCTTGGACAGGGCAGAGACCCAGTACTTC. Amino acid sequence: CASSLDRAETQYF. Full variable domain (outside the CDR3, taken from reference TRBV7-2 and TRBJ2-5): GAGVSQSPSNKVTEKGKDVELRCDPISGHTALYWYRQSLGQGLEFLIYFQGNSAPDKSGLPSDRFSAERTGGSVSTLTIQRTQQEDSAVYLCASSLDRAETQYFGPGTRLLVL.